This TCR beta chain was recorded in a study of T cells in Graves' hyperthyroidism and ophthalmopathy. Across the study: Upon initial diagnosis and before any treatment, peripheral blood was collected. General study results and limits: Blood also contained most expanded thyroid clonotypes above 0.001.

Exclusion of a patient resulted from uncontrolled infection, other autoimmune disease, pregnancy or lactation. Orbital computed tomography and thyroid ultrasound, together with serum TRAb and thyroxine and clinical symptoms, were used for diagnoses. There were TCR beta CDR3 regions amplified from RNA transcripts. The primer set for the first-round RT-PCR of the TCR CDR3 was HTBI. TCRdb independently ran MiXCR on the multiplex PCR reads; one entry per CDR3 protein. The sample lists about 350,000 distinct CDR3 sequences; more than 11% were seen once. Germline values: CDR1 MDHEN, CDR2 SYDVKM. V lost 4 bases, J lost 2 bases, and 14 bases lay in between. This CDR3 comprises 15 residues. This clonotype was seen a handful of times. Its antigen is currently unknown.

The chain has TRBV28 and TRBJ2-5, with D maybe TRBD2 (6 bases). This clonotype was obtained from a woman aged 30 to 39 with Graves' hyperthyroidism. Specimen: blood. The CDR3 nucleotides are TGTGCCAGCAGTTCTGGGGGGACTTTACAAGAGACCCAGTACTTC. The encoded protein is CASSSGGTLQETQYF.